These T cell receptor beta chains were read from a single sample in a study of cytomegalovirus exposure and HLA in healthy donors. Assay used: immunoSEQ multiplex PCR; TCRdb lists only in-frame clones, some missing. There are roughly 48,000 clones in the sample; around 94% occur only once, and approximately 8.1% lies in the top ten. The sample was PBMCs. The source of these receptors is a young woman in good health and CMV-seropositive. Both conserved end residues are part of each CDR3. The D gene is left open where the match is weak. Size tells how often a clone was seen (once, few, many) or the class of an expanded clone, and some rows leave it out.

j_gene | abundance | d_gene | v_gene | CDR3nt | CDR3aa
TRBJ2-3 | . | TRBD2 | TRBV7-2 | TGTGCCAGTAAAGCGGGAGGCCTAATCACAGATACGCAGTATTTT | CASKAGGLITDTQYF
TRBJ2-7 | once | TRBD2 | TRBV6-5 | TGTGCCAGCAGTTTACAAGCGGGAGGAGCTTACGAGCAGTACTTC | CASSLQAGGAYEQYF
TRBJ1-3 | . | TRBD1 | TRBV4-1 | TGCGCCAGCAGCCTACAGGGGAGCTCTGGAAACACCATATATTTT | CASSLQGSSGNTIYF
TRBJ2-3 | . | TRBD2 | TRBV5-1 | TGCGCCAGCAGCACGGGACTAGCGGGGGGGTCCGATACGCAGTATTTT | CASSTGLAGGSDTQYF
TRBJ2-3 | . | . | TRBV5-1 | TGCGCCAGCAGCTTGGAGGGGGGGGGCGCAGATACGCAGTATTTT | CASSLEGGGADTQYF
TRBJ1-1 | . | . | TRBV9 | TGTGCCAGCAGCGACGGGGTCTCGGCTGAAGCTTTCTTT | CASSDGVSAEAFF
TRBJ2-3 | . | TRBD2 | TRBV15 | TGTGCCACCAGCAGTCAGTCTAGCGGACACACAGATACGCAGTATTTT | CATSSQSSGHTDTQYF
TRBJ1-1 | . | . | TRBV5-1 | TGCGCCAGCAGCTCGGCGGATGCAATGAACACTGAAGCTTTCTTT | CASSSADAMNTEAFF
TRBJ2-1 | . | TRBD2 | TRBV27 | TGTGCCAGCAGTTCTGGGACTAGCGAAATCAATGAGCAGTTCTTC | CASSSGTSEINEQFF
TRBJ1-1 | once | . | TRBV29-1 | TGCAGCGTTTTAGGGCCCCAGGGGCAAGCTTTCTTT | CSVLGPQGQAFF
TRBJ2-1 | . | TRBD1 | TRBV19 | TGTGCCAGTAGTGAGACAGGGCCCTACAATGAGCAGTTCTTC | CASSETGPYNEQFF
TRBJ2-7 | . | TRBD1 | TRBV6-1 | TGTGCCAGCAGTGCCGAGGGGGCAGGCACCTACGAGCAGTACTTC | CASSAEGAGTYEQYF
TRBJ2-1 | once | TRBD2 | TRBV7-2 | TGTGCCAGCAGCTTAGCGGGAGGGTACTACAATGAGCAGTTCTTC | CASSLAGGYYNEQFF
TRBJ2-5 | . | TRBD2 | TRBV6-5 | TGTGCCAGCAGTTACTCGCCCGGGGGGGAGAGAGAGACCCAGTACTTC | CASSYSPGGERETQYF
TRBJ1-5 | . | TRBD1 | TRBV10-1 | TGCGCCAGCAGTGACGGGACAGCGGCCTATAGCAATCAGCCCCAGCATTTT | CASSDGTAAYSNQPQHF
TRBJ2-3 | . | . | TRBV6-1 | TGTGCCAGCAGTGAAGTAACGGGAGGCACAGATACGCAGTATTTT | CASSEVTGGTDTQYF
TRBJ2-1 | . | . | TRBV28 | TGTGCCAGCAGCCCAACTCTAGCCCCCGAGCAGTTCTTC | CASSPTLAPEQFF
TRBJ2-7 | . | TRBD1 | TRBV6-1 | TGTGCCAGCAGTGATAGACAGGGGGACGGAGGCGACGAGCAGTACTTC | CASSDRQGDGGDEQYF
TRBJ2-2 | . | TRBD2 | TRBV4-2 | TGTGCCAGCAGCCCCGGTGCGGGGGAGGAGCTGTTTTTT | CASSPGAGEELFF
TRBJ2-1 | once | TRBD2 | TRBV7-8 | TGTGCCAGCAGCTTAGGGCCTAGCGGGAGGCCGAGCTCCTACAATGAGCAGTTCTTC | CASSLGPSGRPSSYNEQFF
TRBJ2-2 | . | TRBD2 | TRBV13 | TGTGCCAGCAGCTCCTTACCCCCTCTAGCGGGAGAGGAGACCGGGGAGCTGTTTTTT | CASSSLPPLAGEETGELFF
TRBJ2-1 | once | TRBD2 | TRBV7-7 | TGTGCTAGCAGCAAACGTAGCGGGCCGCGGGAGGAGCAGTTCTTC | CASSKRSGPREEQFF
TRBJ2-3 | . | TRBD1 | TRBV6-4 | TGTGCCAGCAGTGAGGGGACAGGGGAGACAGATACGCAGTATTTT | CASSEGTGETDTQYF
TRBJ1-3 | . | . | TRBV7-9 | TGTGCCAGCAGCTACGACGGGATTTTTGGAAACACCATATATTTT | CASSYDGIFGNTIYF
TRBJ1-1 | . | . | TRBV7-9 | TGTGCCAGCAGCCACACGATTCCGGGGAACACTGAAGCTTTCTTT | CASSHTIPGNTEAFF
TRBJ2-7 | . | TRBD2 | TRBV4-2 | TGTGCCAGCAGCCAATCTCGGGAGGGTGGGTCCGAGCAGTACTTC | CASSQSREGGSEQYF
TRBJ2-7 | once | . | TRBV11-1 | TGTGCCAGCAGCGTACAGGGCAGCGGGGCCCTCTCCTACGAGCAGTACTTC | CASSVQGSGALSYEQYF
TRBJ2-7 | . | . | TRBV13 | TGTGCCAGCAGCTTAGGTGAACTCTACGAGCAGTACTTC | CASSLGELYEQYF
TRBJ2-1 | . | TRBD1 | TRBV7-2 | TGTGCCAGCAGCTTAGCGGGGACAGGGGTCAATGAGCAGTTCTTC | CASSLAGTGVNEQFF
TRBJ1-5 | . | . | TRBV9 | TGTGCCAGCAGCGTAGGGCGGGGCGACAATCAGCCCCAGCATTTT | CASSVGRGDNQPQHF
TRBJ2-3 | . | TRBD1 | TRBV15 | TGTGCCACCAGCAGATTTGGGGACAGGGATGTCGGGTTT | CATSRFGDRDVGF
TRBJ2-6 | . | . | TRBV4-3 | TGCGCCAGCAGCCAAGAGACAGGCTCTGGGGCCAACGTCCTGACTTTC | CASSQETGSGANVLTF
TRBJ2-1 | . | TRBD1 | TRBV27 | TGTGCCAGCAGTTTCGGGACAGGGGGCGCCGCGTATTACAATGAGCAGTTCTTC | CASSFGTGGAAYYNEQFF
TRBJ1-1 | . | . | TRBV10-3 | TGTGCCATCAGTGGGATGAGGCGGTCCGGGGACACTGAAGCTTTCTTT | CAISGMRRSGDTEAFF
TRBJ2-7 | . | . | TRBV5-1 | TGCGCCAGCAGCTTGGGGGGGCTTAACTCCTACGAGCAGTACTTC | CASSLGGLNSYEQYF
TRBJ1-2 | . | . | TRBV7-2 | TGTGCCAGCAGCTCCCCCGGACAGACCCTATCGCGAGGCTACACCTTC | CASSSPGQTLSRGYTF
TRBJ1-6 | few | . | TRBV30 | TGTGCCTGGAGTGTGCTGAGCTCCTATAATTCACCCCTCCACTTT | CAWSVLSSYNSPLHF
TRBJ2-7 | . | TRBD2 | TRBV19 | TGTGCCAGTAGTATAGTCAGCGGGGACCTCTACGAGCAGTACTTC | CASSIVSGDLYEQYF
TRBJ1-1 | . | . | TRBV28 | TGTGCCAGCAGTCCGACAGGCGAGGCCACTGAAGCTTTCTTT | CASSPTGEATEAFF